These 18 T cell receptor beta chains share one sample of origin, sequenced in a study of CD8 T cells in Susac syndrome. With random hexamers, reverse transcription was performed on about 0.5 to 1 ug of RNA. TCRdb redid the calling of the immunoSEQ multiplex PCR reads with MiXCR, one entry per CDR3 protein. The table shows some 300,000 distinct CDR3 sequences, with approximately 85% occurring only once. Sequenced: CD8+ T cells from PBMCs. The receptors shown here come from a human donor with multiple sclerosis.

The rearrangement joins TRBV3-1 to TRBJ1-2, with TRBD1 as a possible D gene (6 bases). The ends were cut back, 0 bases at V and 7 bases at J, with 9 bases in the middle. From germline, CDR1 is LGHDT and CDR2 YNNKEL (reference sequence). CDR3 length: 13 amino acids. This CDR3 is CASSQDLGGGYTF. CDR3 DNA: TGTGCCAGCAGCCAAGATCTAGGGGGTGGCTACACCTTC.

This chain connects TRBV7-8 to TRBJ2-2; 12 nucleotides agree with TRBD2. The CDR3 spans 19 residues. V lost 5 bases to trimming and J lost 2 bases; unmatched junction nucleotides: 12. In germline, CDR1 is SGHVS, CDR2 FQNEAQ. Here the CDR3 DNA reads TGTGCCAGCAGCCCCTGGACTAGCGGGATATTAGGCAACACCGGGGAGCTGTTTTTT. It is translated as CASSPWTSGILGNTGELFF.

Written as DNA, the CDR3 is TGTGCCACCCGTAGGGGTGAGGCAGATACGCAGTATTTT. Its translation: CATRRGEADTQYF. The chain combines TRBV27 with TRBJ2-3, with D perhaps TRBD1 (5 bases). CDR3 size: 13 residues. The germline gives CDR1 MNHEY, CDR2 SMNVEV (reference sequence). V lost 10 bases and J lost 4, with 15 bases in between.

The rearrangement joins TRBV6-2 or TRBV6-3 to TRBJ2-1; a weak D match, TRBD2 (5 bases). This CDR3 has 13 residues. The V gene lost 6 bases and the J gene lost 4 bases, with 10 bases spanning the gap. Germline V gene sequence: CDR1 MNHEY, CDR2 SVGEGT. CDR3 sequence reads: CASRSSLYNEQFF. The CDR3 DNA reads TGTGCCAGCAGGTCTAGCCTTTACAATGAGCAGTTCTTC.

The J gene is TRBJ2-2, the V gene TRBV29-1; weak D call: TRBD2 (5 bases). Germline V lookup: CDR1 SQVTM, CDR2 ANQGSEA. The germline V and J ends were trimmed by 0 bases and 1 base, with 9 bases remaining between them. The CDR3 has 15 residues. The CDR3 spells CSVEDGRLNTGELFF. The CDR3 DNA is TGCAGCGTTGAAGATGGGAGACTGAACACCGGGGAGCTGTTTTTT.

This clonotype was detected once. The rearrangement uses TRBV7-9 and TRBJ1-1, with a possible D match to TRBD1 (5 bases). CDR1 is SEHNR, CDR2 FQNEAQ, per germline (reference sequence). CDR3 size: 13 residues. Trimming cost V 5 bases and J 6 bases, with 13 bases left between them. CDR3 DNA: TGTGCCAGCAGCCTAGGGGCGGACGCTGAAGCTTTCTTT. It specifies CASSLGADAEAFF.

The CDR3 DNA reads as TGTGCCAGCACCTACGAGGGACTAGCCGGCTACGAGCAGTACTTC. Translated, it gives CASTYEGLAGYEQYF. The chain has TRBV6-5 and TRBJ2-7, with TRBD2 identical over 9 bases. This CDR3 region has 15 residues. V was clipped by 7 bases and J by 3 bases; unmatched bases: 10. CDR1 MNHEY and CDR2 SVGAGI come from the germline V gene.

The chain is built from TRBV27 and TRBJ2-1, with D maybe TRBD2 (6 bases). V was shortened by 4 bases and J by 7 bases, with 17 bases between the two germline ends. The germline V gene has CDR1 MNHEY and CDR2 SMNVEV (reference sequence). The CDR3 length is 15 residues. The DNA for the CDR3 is TGTGCCAGCAGTTCCCGGGGACTTTTCATTAATGAGCAGTTCTTC. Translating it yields CASSSRGLFINEQFF.

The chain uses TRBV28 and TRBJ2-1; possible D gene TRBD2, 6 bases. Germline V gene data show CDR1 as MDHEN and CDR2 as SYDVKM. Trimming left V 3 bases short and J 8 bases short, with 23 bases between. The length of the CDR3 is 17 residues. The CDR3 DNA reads TGTGCCAGCAGTTTTCCCAGCTCGGGAGAGCGGATCGATGAGCAGTTCTTC. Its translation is CASSFPSSGERIDEQFF. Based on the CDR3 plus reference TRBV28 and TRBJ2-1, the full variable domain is DVKVTQSSRYLVKRTGEKVFLECVQDMDHENMFWYRQDPGLGLRLIYFSYDVKMKEKGDIPEGYSVSREKKERFSLILESASTNQTSMYLCASSFPSSGERIDEQFFGPGTRLTVL.

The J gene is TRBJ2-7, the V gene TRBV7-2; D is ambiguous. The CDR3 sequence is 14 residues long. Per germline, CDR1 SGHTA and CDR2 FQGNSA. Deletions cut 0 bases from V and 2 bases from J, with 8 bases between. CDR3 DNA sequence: TGTGCCAGCAGCTTAGCCGCAGGTACCTACGAGCAGTACTTC. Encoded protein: CASSLAAGTYEQYF.

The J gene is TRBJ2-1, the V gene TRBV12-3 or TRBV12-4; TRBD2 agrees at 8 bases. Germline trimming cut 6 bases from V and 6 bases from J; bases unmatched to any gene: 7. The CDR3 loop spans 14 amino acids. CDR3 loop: CASRGLVWGNEQFF. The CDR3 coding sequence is TGTGCCAGCAGGGGACTAGTTTGGGGCAATGAGCAGTTCTTC.

The CDR3 loop reads CATSARTSGKSSYEQYF. The CDR3 region has the DNA TGTGCCACCAGCGCGCGGACTAGCGGGAAAAGCTCCTACGAGCAGTACTTC. The rearrangement links TRBV15 to TRBJ2-7; 12 nucleotides match TRBD2. The CDR3 consists of 17 residues. Germline V lookup: CDR1 LNHNV, CDR2 YYDKDF (reference sequence). The trim removed 5 bases at V and 0 bases at J, leaving 8 bases unmatched.

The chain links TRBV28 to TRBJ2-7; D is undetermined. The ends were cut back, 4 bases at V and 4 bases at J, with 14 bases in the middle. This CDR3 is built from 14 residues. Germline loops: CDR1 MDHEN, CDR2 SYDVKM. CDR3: CASSSRQKGYEQYF. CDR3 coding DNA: TGTGCCAGCAGTTCCCGGCAGAAGGGATACGAGCAGTACTTC. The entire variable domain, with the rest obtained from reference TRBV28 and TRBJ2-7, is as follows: DVKVTQSSRYLVKRTGEKVFLECVQDMDHENMFWYRQDPGLGLRLIYFSYDVKMKEKGDIPEGYSVSREKKERFSLILESASTNQTSMYLCASSSRQKGYEQYFGPGTRLTVT.

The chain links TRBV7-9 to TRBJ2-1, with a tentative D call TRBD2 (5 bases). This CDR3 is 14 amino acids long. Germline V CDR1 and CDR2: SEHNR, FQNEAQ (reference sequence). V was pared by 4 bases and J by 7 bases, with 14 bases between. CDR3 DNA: TGTGCCAGCAGCTCCGACTACTTACAAAATGAGCAGTTCTTC. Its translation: CASSSDYLQNEQFF.

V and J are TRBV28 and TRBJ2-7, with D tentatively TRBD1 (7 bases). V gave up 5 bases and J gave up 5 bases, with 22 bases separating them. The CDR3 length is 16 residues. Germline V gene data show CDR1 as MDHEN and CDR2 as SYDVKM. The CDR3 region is CASSGGVDRASDEQYF. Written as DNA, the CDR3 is TGTGCCAGCAGTGGCGGGGTTGACAGGGCCTCAGACGAGCAGTACTTC.

The CDR3 DNA reads as TGTGCCAGCAGCTTAGTGTCACTAGCGGGAGGCCCTCTAAAGAACGAGCAGTACTTC. Amino acid sequence: CASSLVSLAGGPLKNEQYF. The chain recombines TRBV7-2 with TRBJ2-7; 12 bases line up with TRBD2. Germline assignment: CDR1 SGHTA and CDR2 FQGNSA. V gave up 1 base and J gave up 5 bases; unmatched junction bases: 15. The length of the CDR3 is 19 residues.

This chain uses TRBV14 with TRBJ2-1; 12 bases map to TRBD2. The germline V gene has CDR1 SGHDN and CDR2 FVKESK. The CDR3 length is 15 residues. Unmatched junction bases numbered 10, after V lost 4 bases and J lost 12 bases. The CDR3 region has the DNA TGTGCCAGCAGCCTCCTAGCGGGAGGGTCCCAGATGCAGTTCTTC. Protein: CASSLLAGGSQMQFF.

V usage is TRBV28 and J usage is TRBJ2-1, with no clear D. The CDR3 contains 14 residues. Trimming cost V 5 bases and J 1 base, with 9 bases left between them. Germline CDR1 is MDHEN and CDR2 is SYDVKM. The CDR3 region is CASSAPSSYNEQFF. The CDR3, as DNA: TGTGCCAGCAGTGCACCAAGTTCCTACAATGAGCAGTTCTTC. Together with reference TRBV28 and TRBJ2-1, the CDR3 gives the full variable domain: DVKVTQSSRYLVKRTGEKVFLECVQDMDHENMFWYRQDPGLGLRLIYFSYDVKMKEKGDIPEGYSVSREKKERFSLILESASTNQTSMYLCASSAPSSYNEQFFGPGTRLTVL.